A selection of T cell receptor beta chains follows, all from one sample in a study of cytomegalovirus exposure and HLA in healthy donors. Assay: immunoSEQ multiplex PCR; the TCRdb copy retains only in-frame clones and omits some. The sample has around 130,000 clones. The sequencing sample was made of PBMCs. The receptors come from a woman aged 40 to 49 in good health and CMV-seronegative. Both conserved end residues are part of each CDR3. D genes are given only for firm matches.

CASSRTGVRTEAFF	TGTGCCAGCAGCCGGACGGGGGTAAGGACTGAAGCTTTCTTT	TRBJ1-1	TRBV25-1	-
CASSYPAGGGEQYF	TGTGCCAGCAGTTACCCGGCAGGGGGCGGGGAGCAGTACTTC	TRBJ2-5	TRBV6-5	TRBD1
CASSLEGSKNIQYF	TGTGCCAGCAGTTTAGAGGGCTCCAAAAACATTCAGTACTTC	TRBJ2-4	TRBV27	-
CASSLEGTDTQYF	TGTGCCAGCAGTTTGGAGGGCACAGATACGCAGTATTTT	TRBJ2-3	TRBV28	-
CASRSTGGQNIQYF	TGTGCCAGCAGGTCCACAGGGGGCCAAAACATTCAGTACTTC	TRBJ2-4	TRBV6-5	TRBD1
CASSPPRLNTEAFF	TGTGCCAGCAGTCCCCCGCGGTTGAACACTGAAGCTTTCTTT	TRBJ1-1	TRBV28	-
CASTGTSREPQHF	TGTGCCAGTACTGGGACTTCTCGGGAGCCCCAGCATTTT	TRBJ1-5	TRBV19	-
CASSSSGDTQYF	TGTGCCAGCTCATCTAGTGGAGATACGCAGTATTTT	TRBJ2-3	TRBV18	-
CASSFGDSNSPLHF	TGTGCCAGCAGTTTTGGGGACAGCAATTCACCCCTCCACTTT	TRBJ1-6	TRBV28	TRBD1
CASSSGQLGIQYF	TGTGCCAGCAGCTCGGGACAGTTGGGCATTCAGTACTTC	TRBJ2-4	TRBV13	TRBD1
CASSLGTGVSEAFF	TGTGCCAGCAGTCTCGGGACAGGGGTATCCGAAGCTTTCTTT	TRBJ1-1	TRBV27	TRBD1
CAIRGGDRDVGTEAFF	TGTGCCATCAGGGGGGGGGACAGGGACGTCGGCACTGAAGCTTTCTTT	TRBJ1-1	TRBV10-3	TRBD1
CASSGQGAEGYTF	TGTGCCAGCAGTGGACAGGGGGCGGAGGGCTACACCTTC	TRBJ1-2	TRBV6-5	TRBD1
CASSQESQEGQPQHF	TGCGCCAGCAGCCAAGAATCGCAGGAAGGTCAGCCCCAGCATTTT	TRBJ1-5	TRBV4-3	-
CASSSLFGGWKLFF	TGTGCCAGCAGCTCCCTGTTCGGGGGTTGGAAACTGTTTTTT	TRBJ1-4	TRBV7-2	-
CAISELRGQSGNTIYF	TGTGCCATCAGTGAGTTGAGGGGGCAGTCTGGAAACACCATATATTTT	TRBJ1-3	TRBV10-3	TRBD1